This TCR beta chain was observed in a study of PD-L1 blockade in urothelial cancer. The overall study: The analyses of blood took place 3 weeks (second dose) and 6 weeks after treatment start.

The assay was immunoSEQ multiplex PCR, and TCRdb's table has in-frame clones only and misses some. There are 35,000 to 40,000 clones in the sample; roughly four fifths occur only once, and almost 7% lies in the top ten. V shed 7 bases, J shed 6 bases, and the junction held 6 bases outside the gene matches. Germline loops: CDR1 MRHNA, CDR2 SNTAGT. The CDR3 runs to 14 residues. Specified time point: pretreatment peripheral blood. Overall study results and limits: Below-median pretreatment blood TCR clonality was a predictor of better survival.

To note about this clone: Its antigen remains unknown.

Sample: PBMCs, taken around atezolizumab (anti-PD-L1) treatment. This sequence joins TRBV6-4 and TRBJ2-7, with 13 bases that match TRBD2. This clonotype originated in a man between 60 and 75 years old with urothelial cancer. In DNA, the CDR3 is TGTGCCAGCACCGGGGGACTAGCGGGGATCGAGCAGTACTTC. This sequence encodes CASTGGLAGIEQYF.